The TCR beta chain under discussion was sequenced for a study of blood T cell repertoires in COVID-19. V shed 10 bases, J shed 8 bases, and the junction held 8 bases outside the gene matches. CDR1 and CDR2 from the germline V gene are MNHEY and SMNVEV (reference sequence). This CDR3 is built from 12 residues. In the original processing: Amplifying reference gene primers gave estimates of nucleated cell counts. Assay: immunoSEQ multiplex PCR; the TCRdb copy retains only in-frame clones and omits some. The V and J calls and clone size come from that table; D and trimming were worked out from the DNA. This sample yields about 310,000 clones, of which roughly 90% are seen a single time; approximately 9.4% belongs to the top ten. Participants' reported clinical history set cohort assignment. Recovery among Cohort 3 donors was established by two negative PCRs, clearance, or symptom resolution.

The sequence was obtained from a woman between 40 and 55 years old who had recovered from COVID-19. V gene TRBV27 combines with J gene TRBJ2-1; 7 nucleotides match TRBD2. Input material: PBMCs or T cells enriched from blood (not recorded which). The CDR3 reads CATLGEGYEQFF. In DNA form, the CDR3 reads TGTGCCACCCTAGGGGAGGGATATGAGCAGTTCTTC.